Sequencing of this T cell receptor beta chain was carried out in a study of blood T cell repertoires in COVID-19 (TCRdb year 2020). Background for the entire study: Samples covering the acute and convalescent phases of COVID-19 were provided by collaborators in the United States, Italy and Spain. The dataset comprised deeply sampled blood TCRbeta repertoires from subjects exposed to, actively infected with, or recovered from COVID-19. Samples were obtained from the ongoing ImmuneRACE study (first 160 participants) and from over 1,000 subjects provided by 6 global collaborators. The material from the prospective study consisted of cDNA or gDNA derived from T cells, B-cell-depleted T cells, or PBMCs. Where HLA class I and class II types were available, the types were taken from metadata supplied by the sample provider, not from assay-based typing. The repertoires were made available in a free public database intended to serve as a resource for research on the immune response to SARS-CoV-2. Sample metadata almost always included a de-identified subject ID, COVID-19 status, age in years and sex. Results the study describes overall, beyond this receptor: The amount of clinical and demographic metadata varied by source and participant and was provided uncurated.

The CDR3 runs 13 amino acids, cysteine and phenylalanine included. Only the CDR3 region is kept as DNA, spanning 39 bases read in frame from base 1. V is pared back by 2 bases and J by 3 bases, with 8 bases lying between the germline termini. Via the germline V gene, CDR1 is SGHTA and CDR2 FQGNSA. TCRbeta CDR3 regions were amplified from genomic DNA using the immunoSEQ Assay, a bias-controlled multiplex PCR. The authors' analysis ran thus. Within the assay, amplification of reference gene primers was used to estimate how many nucleated cells each sample contained. Sequence reads were collapsed and filtered to measure the absolute abundance of every unique TCRbeta CDR3 rearrangement. For each sample, productive Simpson clonality was calculated as the square root of Simpson's diversity index across productive rearrangements. TCRdb took over this immuneACCESS table, retaining in-frame rearrangements with V and J assigned. Such tables are incomplete; in checked studies, under half of the missing clones stem from an unresolved V gene, and the remainder is unexplained. V and J calls and clone size come straight from that table; D and trimming were deduced from the DNA. The sample table records about 160,000 clones; about 93% of these occur just once. The ten top clones hold about 5% of the sample.

The collaborating institutions used their own protocols to collect whole blood in K2EDTA tubes. For TCRbeta analysis, collaborators shipped samples as frozen whole blood, isolated PBMCs, or DNA extracted from either of those sample types. A note on this clone: Its antigen remains undetermined. No much larger clone exists at a distance of one base, and base qualities are not known.

Sample: peripheral blood. This receptor was obtained from a woman between 50 and 59 years old with acute or convalescent COVID-19. The chain employs TRBV7-2 and TRBJ2-7; TRBD2 is possibly the D segment (5 matching bases). In nucleotide form, the sequence is TGTGCCAGCAGCTTACGACGGGACTACGAGCAGTACTTC. It specifies CASSLRRDYEQYF.